This entry describes one T cell receptor (beta chain). Its antigen is currently not known. It has no much larger one-base neighbor in the sample; base qualities were not kept. The sample holds other DNA sequences that translate to the same CDR3. The immunoSEQ Assay was the method used to sequence TCRbeta CDR3 regions. After extraction, genomic DNA underwent amplification by bias-controlled multiplex PCR, followed by high-throughput sequencing. Processing in the source paper ran as follows. To quantify the absolute abundance of every unique TCRbeta CDR3 region, sequences were collapsed and filtered. Usable DNA was measured by amplifying reference genes present in all nucleated cells, and TCRbeta template counts were normalized to that usable DNA to estimate T cell fraction. Repertoire TCRs were annotated as SARS-CoV-2-specific when V gene, CDR3 amino acid sequence and J gene were exactly matched to a known reactive TCR set. The reference SARS-CoV-2 TCR set was obtained from MIRA and was filtered for enrichment in COVID-19-positive ImmuneCODE repertoires, whereby public or cross-reactive TCRs were removed. Based on the MIRA antigens, annotated TCRs were further analysed at the level of specific ORF or position within ORF. Depth was the summed frequency of annotated unique rearrangements, while breadth was defined as annotated unique rearrangements over total unique productive rearrangements. TCR breadth was compared between groups using two-sided Wilcoxon rank-sum tests. The table comes from immuneACCESS by way of TCRdb, which keeps in-frame sequences with V and J called. Part of the clones is missing from these tables; in studies checked, under half for an unresolved V gene and the rest for unknown reasons. V and J calls and clone size are those listed in that table; D and trimming were worked out from the DNA. Here the sample has about 450,000 clones; 85% to 90% occur a single time. The top ten clonotypes cover approximately 2.5% of the sample.

Via the germline V gene, CDR1 is MDHEN and CDR2 SYDVKM. The CDR3 sequence holds 15 residues, the cysteine and phenylalanine included. The sequence is cut down to CDR3 DNA, 45 bases in frame from base 1. Trimming removed 5 bases from V and 1 base from J, leaving 11 bases between the germline ends. The data belong to a study of Ad26.COV2.S vaccination and SARS-CoV-2 variants (dated by TCRdb to the early 2020s). In the study overall: Vaccine-arm donors came from COV1001, a multicentre, randomized, double-blind, placebo-controlled phase I-IIa trial of Ad26.COV2.S in healthy adults. Ad26.COV2.S was given intramuscularly at 5x10^10 or 1x10^11 viral particles, as a single shot or as two shots 56 days apart. Trial participants were randomized into five groups of five: low-dose or high-dose Ad26.COV2.S given once or twice, or placebo on both occasions. Investigators did not know the trial group allocation while performing experiments and assessing outcomes. TCRbeta repertoire sequencing served as the tool for gauging how specific and how broad the SARS-CoV-2-reactive T cell receptors were following Ad26.COV2.S vaccination. A total of 32 samples were included in the TCR-sequenced set, comprising some 20 Ad26.COV2.S vaccine recipients, 5 placebo recipients and 8 SARS-CoV-2 convalescent individuals. General study outcomes and caveats: Substantial breadth of spike-specific CD8+ and CD4+ T cell responses was reported after vaccination. Non-spike TCR breadth was comparable between vaccine and placebo recipients, consistent with the vaccine containing only spike. Comparing responses between vaccine doses or regimens was not something the study was powered to do. Higher spike-specific TCR breadth was observed in Ad26.COV2.S recipients than in placebo recipients (P = 0.0014). It was noted by the authors that total T cell responses may have been underestimated by the TCR breadth and depth analyses.

Read against the paper, the sample's treatment or condition label means: some 20 received Ad26.COV2.S at low or high dose, single or two shots; roughly 5 received placebo; per-sample allocation not given. Repertoires of vaccine and placebo recipients were sequenced from samples collected on day 63 after the first injection. In Cohort 1b, 25 to 30 adults aged 18-55 years were enrolled at a single site in Boston, USA, between 29 July and 7 August 2020. Ad26.COV2.S was a replication-incompetent adenovirus type 26 vector expressing a prefusion-stabilized SARS-CoV-2 spike protein from the original Wuhan strain.

The V gene is TRBV28 and the J gene is TRBJ2-2, with a weak D call of TRBD1 (5 bases match). The TCR originated in a person between 18 and 59 years old who received the Ad26.COV2.S COVID-19 vaccine or a placebo. Here the sequenced sample was peripheral blood, taken in a trial of Ad26.COV2.S vaccine versus placebo. The nucleotide sequence reads TGTGCCAGCAGTCCCCGGACACTGAACACCGGGGAGCTGTTTTTT. This translates into CASSPRTLNTGELFF.